This T cell receptor (beta chain) appears in the sequencing data of a study of T cells in Graves' hyperthyroidism and ophthalmopathy. Newly diagnosed hyperthyroidism patients aged 18 to 65 years had disease lasting under 2 months. Ahead of any ophthalmopathy symptoms, the blood sample was obtained at the first diagnosis of hyperthyroidism. RNA transcripts served as the template for amplifying TCR beta CDR3 regions. TCR CDR3 underwent first-round RT-PCR with the HTBI primer set. TCRdb independently ran MiXCR on the multiplex PCR reads; one entry per CDR3 protein. The sample has fewer than 500,000 distinct CDR3 sequences, approximately 15% seen once. Per germline, CDR1 SGHRS and CDR2 YFSETQ. J lost 3 bases, V lost 0 bases, and 8 bases had no gene match. The CDR3 extends over 16 amino acids. This clonotype was seen only a few times.

Sequenced: blood. This chain uses TRBV5-1 with TRBJ2-7; 8 nucleotides agree with TRBD1. The sequence derives from a man aged 25 to 45 with Graves' hyperthyroidism that later progressed to Graves' ophthalmopathy. Here the CDR3 DNA reads TGCGCCAGCAGCTTGGGTACGGGACAGGTCTACTACGAGCAGTACTTC. This gives the protein CASSLGTGQVYYEQYF.